This T cell receptor (beta chain) was profiled in a study of Ad26.COV2.S vaccination and SARS-CoV-2 variants. About this clone itself: The target antigen is unknown.

Method: immunoSEQ multiplex PCR; TCRdb's copy keeps in-frame clones and lacks some. The sample lists fewer than 800,000 clones, around 89% occurring once. The treatment denotes: roughly 19 received Ad26.COV2.S at low or high dose, single or two shots; several received placebo; per-sample allocation not given. The samples were gathered on day 63 after the first injection of vaccine or placebo. Study results and caveats: Non-spike TCR breadth did not differ much between vaccine and placebo recipients.

This clonotype was obtained from a person between 18 and 65 years old who received the Ad26.COV2.S COVID-19 vaccine or a placebo. The sample consisted of peripheral blood, taken in a trial of Ad26.COV2.S vaccine versus placebo.

Here the CDR3 reads CASSLLRNNEKLFF. In DNA, the CDR3 is TGTGCCAGCAGTTTACTCCGAAATAATGAAAAACTGTTTTTT. The chain uses TRBV27 and TRBJ1-4, with D uncertain. V lost 2 bases to trimming and J lost 4 bases, with 8 bases between them. This CDR3 contains 14 residues. The germline CDR1 and CDR2 sequences are MNHEY and SMNVEV (reference sequence).